This TCR beta chain was sequenced in a study of OX40 agonist ivuxolimab in advanced cancers. Autoimmune disease history or systemic immunosuppression excluded patients. Overall study findings and caveats: At 0.1 to 3.0 mg/kg and by week 6, CD4+ and CD8+ T cells in the blood had expanded clonally. Expanded clones were, on average, more numerous among CD8+ T cells than CD4+.

Comment on this clone: The antigen remains unidentified.

Only in-frame clones appear in the TCRdb table, and some are missing; sequencing was by immunoSEQ multiplex PCR. In the table there are some 81,000 clones, 85% of which are singletons. The V and J ends lost 0 bases and 2 bases, in that order; junction bases with no gene match: 6. This CDR3 has 16 residues. Germline V lookup: CDR1 SGHDT, CDR2 YYEEEE. The sequence was collected from an adult with an advanced solid tumor such as melanoma, head and neck, liver or kidney cancer. V usage is TRBV5-6 and J usage is TRBJ2-5; 8 positions match TRBD2. The sequenced sample was CD4+ or CD8+ T cells sorted from blood, obtained in a trial of the OX40 agonist ivuxolimab. The CDR3 loop reads CASSLGLAGIQETQYF. In nucleotides, the CDR3 is TGTGCCAGCAGCTTGGGGTTAGCGGGGATACAAGAGACCCAGTACTTC.